This T cell receptor beta chain was documented in a study of T cell responses to AZD1222 COVID-19 vaccine. Germline values: CDR1 LGHDT, CDR2 YNNKEL (reference sequence). Trimming took 4 bases from V and 6 from J; bases not matched to a gene: 8. CDR3 size: 15 residues. Profiled with immunoSEQ multiplex PCR; TCRdb holds only in-frame clones, not every one. The table lists 98,000 or so clones, approximately 84% of them singletons. Both about-4-week and about-12-week second-dose recipients were combined. The chain carries TRBV3-1 (or the pseudogene TRBV3-2) and TRBJ2-3, with 9 bases that match TRBD2. This sample comprised peripheral blood, obtained 28 days after the second AZD1222 dose. The origin of this receptor is an adult who received the AZD1222 COVID-19 vaccine. CDR3 DNA: TGTGCCAGCAGCCGAGTAGCGGGGGCTCCTGATACGCAGTATTTT. Its translation: CASSRVAGAPDTQYF.